Here is one T cell receptor (beta chain) with its context. Germline loops: CDR1 GTSNPN, CDR2 SVGIG (reference sequence). CDR3 length: 14 amino acids. It was by 5' RACE with UMI labels that the TRB cDNA libraries were prepared. From its re-call of the 5' RACE reads, TCRdb lists each CDR3 protein once, without DNA. Here the sample table reports tens of thousands of distinct CDR3 sequences. The data were taken from a study of CXCR3-negative and CXCR3-positive naive CD8 T cells. Specimen: memory CD8+ T cells from blood. The chain recombines TRBV30 with TRBJ2-2; TCRdb indicates TRBD2, and absent DNA this call remains unverified. The sequence derives from a human donor in good health. Some clones in this sample may be carry-over from other donors' samples. CDR3 sequence reads: CAWSRREITGELFF.